A single sample gave rise to the 19 T cell receptor beta chains below, sequenced in a study of T cell responses to AZD1222 COVID-19 vaccine. Here immunoSEQ multiplex PCR was the method, and the copy in TCRdb shows in-frame clones only, minus some. The data hold approximately 120,000 clones, with 70% to 90% observed a single time. This specimen consisted of peripheral blood, obtained on day 0 of AZD1222 vaccination. The source of these receptors is an adult in good health.

The chain has TRBV14 and TRBJ2-3, with TRBD1 identical over 8 bases. The CDR3 has 16 residues. CDR1 and CDR2 (germline): SGHDN, FVKESK. V was pared by 4 bases and J by 3 bases, with 9 bases of the junction left unmatched. The CDR3 loop reads CASSPTQGVGTDTQYF. DNA of the CDR3: TGTGCCAGCAGCCCAACACAGGGGGTAGGGACAGATACGCAGTATTTT.

The chain links TRBV9 to TRBJ2-3, with 9 bases aligning to TRBD1. This CDR3 is 15 amino acids long. J gave up 0 bases and V 3 bases, and 2 bases lay outside the gene matches. Germline CDR1 reads SGDLS; CDR2 reads YYNGEE. The CDR3 is CASSEQGASTDTQYF. The CDR3 nucleotides read TGTGCCAGCAGCGAACAGGGGGCAAGCACAGATACGCAGTATTTT.

The rearrangement links TRBV5-6 to TRBJ1-2; TRBD1 is a possible D gene (5 bases). Germline V lookup: CDR1 SGHDT, CDR2 YYEEEE. The CDR3 length is 14 residues. V was trimmed by 4 bases and J by 5 bases, leaving 15 bases between them. In DNA form, the CDR3 reads TGTGCCAGCAGCCCCCCGGACAATCGGTATGGCTACACCTTC. This translates into CASSPPDNRYGYTF.

The CDR3 is CSAIGPGEQYF. CDR3 DNA sequence: TGCAGTGCTATCGGTCCCGGGGAGCAGTACTTC. V and J are TRBV20-1 and TRBJ2-7; D gene unclear. Germline V gene sequence: CDR1 DFQATT, CDR2 SNEGSKA (reference sequence). This CDR3 is 11 amino acids long. With 4 bases removed from V and 7 bases from J, the gap between germline ends came to 11 bases.

This sequence joins TRBV24-1 and TRBJ2-1; 8 nucleotides agree with TRBD2. V shed 1 base and J 7 bases; nucleotides not matched to a gene: 5. The CDR3 covers 15 residues. Germline V gene lookup returns CDR1 KGHDR and CDR2 SFDVKD. The CDR3: CATSDLRSGGNEQFF. The CDR3 nucleotides are TGTGCCACCAGTGATTTAAGGAGCGGGGGAAATGAGCAGTTCTTC.

The rearrangement links TRBV5-1 to TRBJ1-2; D unresolved. Germline CDR1 reads SGHRS; CDR2 reads YFSETQ. The CDR3 sequence is 14 residues long. The germline V and J ends were trimmed by 0 bases and 7 bases, with 13 bases remaining between them. CDR3 sequence: CASSLEYAGFGYTF. CDR3 nucleotides: TGCGCCAGCAGCTTGGAATATGCGGGGTTTGGCTACACCTTC.

The chain recombines TRBV4-3 with TRBJ1-1; D unclear. V lost 3 bases to trimming and J lost 2 bases, with 7 bases between them. Germline V CDR1 and CDR2: LGHNA, YSLEER. This CDR3 comprises 13 residues. CDR3 DNA sequence: TGCGCCAGCAGCCAGGGTGATAACACTGAAGCTTTCTTT. Residues: CASSQGDNTEAFF.

This clone appeared once. The chain uses TRBV9 and TRBJ2-1; D remains ambiguous. The germline V gene has CDR1 SGDLS and CDR2 YYNGEE. Trimming left V 4 bases short and J 8 bases short, with 22 bases between. The length of the CDR3 is 16 residues. The CDR3 region has the DNA TGTGCCAGCAGCCCCGAACGGCAGGCTAAGGGCTATGAGCAGTTCTTC. It is translated as CASSPERQAKGYEQFF.

This clone has just a few counts. The chain has TRBV5-1 and TRBJ1-5; a weak D match, TRBD1 (6 bases). Per germline, CDR1 SGHRS and CDR2 YFSETQ. The CDR3 is 15 amino acids. V lost 0 bases to trimming and J lost 7 bases, with 14 bases between them. In DNA form, the CDR3 reads TGCGCCAGCAGCTTGGACGGGGGGCAACGGCAGCCCCAGCATTTT. Its translation: CASSLDGGQRQPQHF.

This chain uses TRBV6-5 with TRBJ1-2; TRBD1 matches at 12 bases. The CDR3 spans 15 residues. From germline, CDR1 is MNHEY and CDR2 SVGAGI. Germline trimming cut 8 bases from V and 7 bases from J; bases unmatched to any gene: 11. This CDR3 is CASVSPGQGASGYTF. CDR3 DNA: TGTGCCAGCGTTTCGCCGGGACAGGGGGCGAGTGGCTACACCTTC.

The gene calls are TRBV7-2 and TRBJ1-1, with D possibly matching TRBD1 (5 bases). The germline gives CDR1 SGHTA, CDR2 FQGNSA. The V gene lost 0 bases and the J gene lost 6 bases, with 8 bases spanning the gap. The CDR3 runs 13 residues. CDR3 sequence: CASSLAGDAEAFF. Here the CDR3 DNA reads TGTGCCAGCAGCTTAGCAGGGGATGCTGAAGCTTTCTTT.

The V call is TRBV6-4, the J call TRBJ1-1, with D perhaps TRBD1 (5 bases). Per germline, CDR1 MRHNA and CDR2 SNTAGT. Trimming shortened V by 3 bases and J by 8 bases, and 19 bases separated the two germline ends. The length of the CDR3 is 15 residues. The CDR3 bases are TGTGCCAGCAGTGAGACAAATGGGGCGGGAGCCGAAGCTTTCTTT. This codes for CASSETNGAGAEAFF.

The rearrangement joins TRBV2 to TRBJ2-5; 7 nucleotides agree with TRBD2. CDR3 length equals 12 residues. Trimming at V came to 10 bases and at J to 3 bases, leaving 5 bases not matched to a gene. Germline-derived CDR1 and CDR2 are SNHLY and FYNNEI. The CDR3 loop reads CATSGEEETQYF. CDR3 sequence (DNA): TGTGCCACGAGCGGGGAGGAAGAGACCCAGTACTTC.

The V call is TRBV29-1, the J call TRBJ1-2; the D gene is possibly TRBD1 (5 bases). The CDR3 runs 12 residues. CDR1 is SQVTM, CDR2 ANQGSEA, per germline. The V end was cut by 3 bases, the J end by 2 bases, with 7 bases between. In DNA, the CDR3 is TGCAGCGTTGATGGGGCCAACTATGGCTACACCTTC. It specifies CSVDGANYGYTF.

V is TRBV28 and J is TRBJ2-1; possible D gene TRBD2, 5 bases. V was trimmed by 6 bases and J by 2 bases, leaving 14 bases between them. CDR3 length: 15 amino acids. From germline, CDR1 is MDHEN and CDR2 SYDVKM. The CDR3 DNA reads as TGTGCCAGCAGACCTTCGGGGTCGACCTACAATGAGCAGTTCTTC. Translating it yields CASRPSGSTYNEQFF.

The chain carries TRBV7-9 and TRBJ2-5; the match to TRBD1 covers 9 bases. CDR3 length: 17 residues. CDR1 is SEHNR, CDR2 FQNEAQ, per germline (reference sequence). Trimming removed 3 bases from V and 4 bases from J; junction bases left unmatched: 12. The CDR3 sequence is CASSFTGGEVMRETQYF. CDR3 sequence (DNA): TGTGCCAGCAGCTTTACAGGGGGCGAGGTTATGCGAGAGACCCAGTACTTC.

V is TRBV4-1 and J is TRBJ1-5; tentatively, D is TRBD1 (5 bases). The CDR3 runs to 16 residues. Trimming took 4 bases from V and 0 from J, leaving 13 bases between them. Germline V gene sequence: CDR1 MGHRA, CDR2 YSYEKL. The CDR3 DNA reads TGCGCCAGCAGCCTCCCTCCAGGGCGTAGCAATCAGCCCCAGCATTTT. It translates to CASSLPPGRSNQPQHF.

This clone was picked up one time. The chain uses TRBV20-1 and TRBJ2-1; tentative D call: TRBD1 (6 bases). V dropped 3 bases and J dropped 13 bases, with 13 bases sitting between them. CDR1 DFQATT and CDR2 SNEGSKA come from the germline V gene (reference sequence). This CDR3 contains 11 residues. In nucleotides, the CDR3 is TGCAGTGCTAGTTCAGGACAGCTACAGTTCTTC. Encoded protein: CSASSGQLQFF.

This clone was recorded only once. The genes are TRBV18 and TRBJ1-4; no clear D. CDR1 KGHSH and CDR2 LQKENI come from the germline V gene. This CDR3 is 16 amino acids long. The germline V and J ends were trimmed by 3 bases and 8 bases, with 19 bases remaining between them. DNA of the CDR3: TGTGCCAGCTCACCCCTTTTGGTCGGACTGCCGGAAAAACTGTTTTTT. Its translation: CASSPLLVGLPEKLFF.